One sample yielded the 30 T cell receptor beta chains listed below, sequenced in a study of shared clonotypes between healthy human individuals (TCRdb year 2020). The library relied on the immunoSEQ multiplex PCR assay. The immuneACCESS repertoire file appears here via TCRdb, limited to in-frame rearrangements. These files lack a portion of the clones; in checked studies, under half of the deficit traces to unresolved V genes, and the cause of the others is not known. Counted in this sample were fewer than 850,000 clones; 96% of them appeared once. Less than 0.25% of the sample is in the top ten clones. CD8 naive samples were CD45RO-negative cells positively selected for CCR7, giving a CD45RA+CCR7+ population that excluded TemRA cells. Source material: naive CD8+ T cells sorted from blood. The cell subset or site label of this sample denotes: CD45RA+CCR7+. The receptors derive from a man younger than 45 in good health.

This clone was found once. The V and J genes are TRBV7-9 and TRBJ2-7, with TRBD2 matching over 11 bases. V shed 2 bases and J 5 bases; nucleotides not matched to a gene: 8. The CDR3 loop spans 16 amino acids. Per the germline V gene, CDR1 is SEHNR and CDR2 is FQNEAQ (reference sequence). The CDR3 loop reads CASSLQSTSGTHEQYF. The CDR3 bases are TGTGCCAGCAGCTTACAATCGACTAGCGGGACCCACGAGCAGTACTTC.

The rearrangement links TRBV27 to TRBJ1-1; D may be TRBD1 (5 bases). This CDR3 has 15 amino acids. Trimming removed 3 bases from V and 6 bases from J, with 17 bases in between. The germline V gene encodes CDR1 MNHEY and CDR2 SMNVEV (reference sequence). The DNA of the CDR3 is TGTGCCAGCAGTTTTTATCTTTCCAGGGCTGCTGAAGCTTTCTTT. Protein sequence: CASSFYLSRAAEAFF.

A single count supports this clone. V is TRBV28 and J is TRBJ2-7; 11 bases match TRBD2. The CDR3 covers 16 residues. J was trimmed by 4 bases and V by 4 bases; bases with no gene match: 9. Germline V lookup: CDR1 MDHEN, CDR2 SYDVKM. The CDR3 loop is CASSSRLAGKGYEQYF. The DNA for the CDR3 is TGTGCCAGCAGTTCCAGACTAGCGGGAAAAGGATACGAGCAGTACTTC.

The V and J genes are TRBV27 and TRBJ2-5; D is possibly TRBD2 (6 bases). CDR1 MNHEY and CDR2 SMNVEV come from the germline V gene (reference sequence). V lost 8 bases and J 4 bases, leaving 8 bases between the germline ends. The CDR3 contains 11 residues. The CDR3 coding sequence is TGTGCCAGCTGGGGAGGAGAGACCCAGTACTTC. This sequence encodes CASWGGETQYF.

This clone has just one count. The CDR3 DNA is TGTGCCAGCAGCTCTGGGACTAGCGGATACTACAATGAGCAGTTCTTC. As protein: CASSSGTSGYYNEQFF. This sequence joins TRBV13 and TRBJ2-1, with TRBD2 identical over 11 bases. V shed 4 bases, J shed 3 bases, and the junction held 5 bases outside the gene matches. The CDR3 sequence is 16 residues long. Germline V gene sequence: CDR1 PRHDT, CDR2 FYEKMQ (reference sequence).

This rearrangement joins TRBV7-8 to TRBJ2-1; D call uncertain. In germline, CDR1 is SGHVS, CDR2 FQNEAQ. The CDR3 sequence is 16 residues long. Trimming pared 1 base from V and 7 bases from J, leaving 17 bases between. The CDR3 DNA reads TGTGCCAGCAGCTTAGAACCCACCGGGTTTCGGAATGAGCAGTTCTTC. This gives the protein CASSLEPTGFRNEQFF.

The rearrangement joins TRBV27 to TRBJ2-3, with no clear D. Trimming pared 5 bases from V and 5 bases from J, leaving 17 bases between. CDR3 size: 15 residues. Germline V gives CDR1 MNHEY, CDR2 SMNVEV (reference sequence). The CDR3: CASSPKGRALDTQYF. The CDR3 DNA follows: TGTGCCAGCAGTCCGAAGGGTCGAGCTCTAGATACGCAGTATTTT.

Of note for this clone: This specimen includes other DNA sequences encoding the same CDR3. The J gene is TRBJ2-1, the V gene TRBV29-1; 12 bases are a match to TRBD2. The CDR3 sequence is 16 residues long. The germline V gene encodes CDR1 SQVTM and CDR2 ANQGSEA. Trimming at V came to 3 bases and at J to 1 base, leaving 4 bases not matched to a gene. CDR3: CSVEGLAGGSYNEQFF. The CDR3 DNA is TGCAGCGTTGAGGGGCTAGCGGGAGGGTCCTACAATGAGCAGTTCTTC.

In this sample, this clone turned up a few times. V gene TRBV6-6 combines with J gene TRBJ2-2; TRBD2 might be the D (6 bases). Germline V gene lookup returns CDR1 MNHNY and CDR2 SVGAGI (reference sequence). V was shortened by 5 bases and J by 7 bases, with 20 bases between the two germline ends. This CDR3 is built from 16 residues. The CDR3 protein is CASSGPEEVGGGELFF. The CDR3 DNA reads as TGTGCCAGCAGTGGTCCGGAGGAAGTGGGAGGCGGGGAGCTGTTTTTT.

J is TRBJ2-7 and V is TRBV7-3; 7 positions agree with TRBD2. J lost 0 bases, V lost 6 bases, and 8 bases had no gene match. The CDR3 consists of 15 residues. From germline, CDR1 is SGHTA and CDR2 FQGTGA. Here the CDR3 reads CASSLGLGDSYEQYF. CDR3 in DNA: TGTGCCAGCAGTTTAGGACTAGGAGACTCCTACGAGCAGTACTTC. The full variable domain, rest sourced from reference TRBV7-3 and TRBJ2-7, is GAGVSQTPSNKVTEKGKYVELRCDPISGHTALYWYRQSLGQGPEFLIYFQGTGAADDSGLPNDRFFAVRPEGSVSTLKIQRTERGDSAVYLCASSLGLGDSYEQYFGPGTRLTVT.

This rearrangement joins TRBV5-1 to TRBJ2-7, with D possibly matching TRBD1 (6 bases). Germline V gives CDR1 SGHRS, CDR2 YFSETQ. The V gene lost 1 base and the J gene lost 1 base, with 12 bases spanning the gap. CDR3 length equals 15 residues. CDR3 in amino acids: CASSLYPGDSYEQYF. The CDR3 DNA reads as TGCGCCAGCAGCTTGTACCCAGGGGATTCCTACGAGCAGTACTTC.

V and J are TRBV28 and TRBJ2-2; D is unresolved. V lost 3 bases to trimming and J lost 1 base, with 9 bases between them. This CDR3 contains 15 residues. Germline V gene sequence: CDR1 MDHEN, CDR2 SYDVKM. This chain's CDR3 is CASSLGSWNTGELFF. The CDR3 bases are TGTGCCAGCAGTTTGGGTAGTTGGAACACCGGGGAGCTGTTTTTT.

This chain joins TRBV10-1 and TRBJ2-7; tentatively, D is TRBD1 or TRBD2 (5 bases each). Germline CDR1 reads WNHNN; CDR2 reads SYGVQD (reference sequence). V lost 4 bases, J lost 7 bases, and 17 bases lay in between. The CDR3 is 14 residues long. The CDR3 spells CASSVERAGAEQYF. In nucleotides, the CDR3 is TGCGCCAGCAGTGTTGAGAGGGCCGGGGCAGAGCAGTACTTC.

This chain joins TRBV7-2 and TRBJ2-7; 8 bases map to TRBD2. Germline CDR1 and CDR2: SGHTA and FQGNSA. The CDR3 extends over 16 amino acids. Trimming took 6 bases from V and 4 from J; bases not matched to a gene: 14. The CDR3 DNA sequence: TGTGCCAGCAGTTCCGGGACTAGGTTCGAGAATTACGAGCAGTACTTC. Its translation is CASSSGTRFENYEQYF.

V gene TRBV7-9 combines with J gene TRBJ2-7; perhaps TRBD2 as D (6 bases). This CDR3 comprises 16 residues. Trimming stripped 2 bases from V and 0 bases from J, with 14 bases between. CDR1 and CDR2 (germline): SEHNR, FQNEAQ (reference sequence). DNA of the CDR3: TGTGCCAGCAGCTTAAGGACGGCGGGGAGCTCCTACGAGCAGTACTTC. Its protein product is CASSLRTAGSSYEQYF.

This rearrangement joins TRBV6-5 to TRBJ2-7, with a possible D match to TRBD2 (6 bases). The CDR3 length is 16 residues. Per germline, CDR1 MNHEY and CDR2 SVGAGI. V lost 2 bases and J 3 bases, leaving 17 bases between the germline ends. The CDR3 here is CASSYPGREKIYEQYF. CDR3 sequence (DNA): TGTGCCAGCAGTTACCCCGGACGGGAGAAAATCTACGAGCAGTACTTC.

The CDR3 DNA follows: TGCAGCGTTGAATTCCGTGACAGGCCTGTGGAGCAGTACTTC. This sequence encodes CSVEFRDRPVEQYF. This chain connects TRBV29-1 to TRBJ2-7, with D possibly being TRBD1 (6 bases). Germline loops: CDR1 SQVTM, CDR2 ANQGSEA. This CDR3 has 14 residues. The V end lost 2 bases, the J end lost 7 bases, and 18 bases lay between the germline ends.

The rearrangement uses TRBV19 and TRBJ1-2; a possible D gene is TRBD1 (6 bases). Germline V gene lookup returns CDR1 LNHDA and CDR2 SQIVND (reference sequence). The CDR3 extends over 15 amino acids. Between the trimmed V and J ends, which lost 7 bases and 0 bases, there was a span of 15 bases. In nucleotides, the CDR3 is TGTGCCAGTAAATCCCCGGGACAAGCTAACTATGGCTACACCTTC. Amino acids: CASKSPGQANYGYTF.

The gene calls are TRBV7-3 and TRBJ2-1, with D possibly being TRBD2 (6 bases). Germline CDR1 and CDR2: SGHTA and FQGTGA. Trimming shortened V by 5 bases and J by 6 bases, and 11 bases separated the two germline ends. The CDR3 consists of 13 residues. CDR3: CASSPLGGNEQFF. In DNA, the CDR3 is TGTGCCAGCAGCCCCCTGGGGGGCAATGAGCAGTTCTTC.

Only one count was recorded for this clone. The chain has TRBV9 and TRBJ1-1; D possibly corresponds to TRBD1 (5 bases). Per germline, CDR1 SGDLS and CDR2 YYNGEE. V was shortened by 6 bases and J by 8 bases, with 11 bases between the two germline ends. CDR3 length equals 11 residues. CDR3 coding DNA: TGTGCCAGCACCTCCGGGACCGAAGCTTTCTTT. It specifies CASTSGTEAFF. Variable domain in full (rest from reference TRBV9 and TRBJ1-1): DSGVTQTPKHLITATGQRVTLRCSPRSGDLSVYWYQQSLDQGLQFLIQYYNGEERAKGNILERFSAQQFPDLHSELNLSSLELGDSALYFCASTSGTEAFFGQGTRLTVV.

This chain uses TRBV6-1 with TRBJ2-2, with 9 bases matching TRBD1. The V gene end was trimmed by 2 bases and the J gene end by 0 bases; junction bases not matched to a gene: 4. CDR1 MNHNS and CDR2 SASEGT come from the germline V gene. The CDR3 consists of 17 residues. The CDR3 spells CASSEIGQGTNTGELFF. The CDR3 DNA is TGTGCCAGCAGTGAAATAGGACAGGGGACGAACACCGGGGAGCTGTTTTTT.

The J gene is TRBJ2-1, the V gene TRBV29-1; possibly TRBD2 for D (5 bases). The CDR3 contains 11 residues. CDR1 and CDR2 (germline): SQVTM, ANQGSEA. With 4 bases removed from V and 6 bases from J, the gap between germline ends came to 7 bases. The CDR3 DNA sequence: TGCAGCGTTGTGGGGAGCAATGAGCAGTTCTTC. The encoded protein is CSVVGSNEQFF.

V usage is TRBV29-1 and J usage is TRBJ2-3; D might be TRBD2 (6 bases). Trimming took off 5 bases at V and 2 bases at J, with 11 bases between the two ends. Germline V gene lookup returns CDR1 SQVTM and CDR2 ANQGSEA. CDR3 length: 13 residues. As DNA, the CDR3 is TGCAGCGTTTTAGCGGTAAACACAGATACGCAGTATTTT. This gives the protein CSVLAVNTDTQYF.

V and J are TRBV2 and TRBJ2-7, with 7 bases lining up with TRBD2. The CDR3 is 13 residues long. Germline V gene sequence: CDR1 SNHLY, CDR2 FYNNEI. V dropped 5 bases and J dropped 7; count of bases not matched to a gene: 8. The CDR3 DNA sequence: TGTGCCAGCAGTCCGAGAGGCGGGAGTGAGCAGTACTTC. It translates to CASSPRGGSEQYF.

The chain links TRBV10-2 to TRBJ2-7; no definite D call. Between the trimmed V and J ends, which lost 3 bases and 2 bases, there was a span of 5 bases. CDR3 length equals 12 residues. CDR1 WSHSY and CDR2 SAAADI come from the germline V gene. The CDR3 loop is CASSDGAYEQYF. Here the CDR3 DNA reads TGCGCCAGCAGTGACGGTGCCTACGAGCAGTACTTC.

The V and J genes are TRBV7-2 and TRBJ2-7, with a weak D call TRBD2 (6 bases). Germline V gene sequence: CDR1 SGHTA, CDR2 FQGNSA. V was pared by 2 bases and J by 3 bases, with 14 bases between. CDR3 size: 15 residues. For the CDR3, the DNA is TGTGCCAGCAGCTTACGCGAGGGGACTGACTACGAGCAGTACTTC. This encodes CASSLREGTDYEQYF.

The chain couples TRBV7-8 to TRBJ2-7; 10 nucleotides line up with TRBD2. The CDR3 has 15 residues. Germline assignment: CDR1 SGHVS and CDR2 FQNEAQ. Trimming took 2 bases from V and 6 from J; bases not matched to a gene: 7. The CDR3 nucleotides read TGTGCCAGCAGCTTATCTCTAGCGGGAGCTCGCGAGCAGTACTTC. Its translation: CASSLSLAGAREQYF.

The chain joins TRBV5-6 to TRBJ1-5; D gene unclear. The CDR3 runs 16 residues. The ends were cut back, 3 bases at V and 0 bases at J, with 13 bases in the middle. Germline V gives CDR1 SGHDT, CDR2 YYEEEE. CDR3 amino acids: CASSWGGINSNQPQHF. The CDR3 DNA reads TGTGCCAGCAGCTGGGGTGGGATCAATAGCAATCAGCCCCAGCATTTT.

V is TRBV5-1 and J is TRBJ2-1; TRBD2 aligns across 9 bases. The CDR3 is 17 amino acids. Germline assignment: CDR1 SGHRS and CDR2 YFSETQ. V lost 0 bases and J lost 4; bases outside the gene matches: 8. Here the CDR3 DNA reads TGCGCCAGCAGCTTGGAGTCTAGCGGGATGGGGTACAATGAGCAGTTCTTC. It encodes CASSLESSGMGYNEQFF.

With respect to this clone: Other nucleotide sequences in the sample specify the same CDR3. The V call is TRBV5-1, the J call TRBJ2-7; the D is unclear. There are 13 residues in the CDR3. Germline CDR1 is SGHRS and CDR2 is YFSETQ. Trimming left V 0 bases short and J 3 bases short, with 7 bases between. CDR3 sequence (DNA): TGCGCCAGCAGCTTGGTGGGCAGCTACGAGCAGTACTTC. This translates into CASSLVGSYEQYF.